This TCR beta chain is from a study of T cells in Graves' hyperthyroidism and ophthalmopathy. Study results and caveats: A 13 V-J model separated ophthalmopathy from stable hyperthyroidism.

With 5 bases removed from V and 0 bases from J, the gap between germline ends came to 10 bases. CDR3 length: 15 amino acids. In this sample, this clonotype turned up many times. Antigen specificity is unknown. Amplified regions were TCR beta CDR3 sequences from RNA transcripts. HTBI primers were the set used in a first-round RT-PCR of the TCR CDR3. In TCRdb, the multiplex PCR reads were re-called with MiXCR into one record per CDR3 protein. The sample includes a few hundred thousand distinct CDR3 sequences, roughly 18% of them seen just once. Any patient presenting with uncontrolled infection, other autoimmune disease, pregnancy or lactation was left out.

The material sequenced was blood. The sequence came from a woman aged 18-29 years with Graves' ophthalmopathy. The rearrangement links TRBV12-3 or TRBV12-4 to TRBJ2-2, with D uncertain. CDR3 nucleotides: TGTGCCAGCAGTCCCCTAGGTGCGAACACCGGGGAGCTGTTTTTT. Translating it yields CASSPLGANTGELFF.